This T cell receptor (beta chain) emerged from a study of CD8 T cells in Susac syndrome. RNA totalling roughly 0.5 to 1 ug underwent reverse transcription with random hexamers. Amplification of the TCR beta CDR3 was carried out by immunoSEQ multiplex PCR, which spanned a total of 54 Vbeta and 13 Jbeta segments. TCRdb re-derived calls from the immunoSEQ multiplex PCR reads in MiXCR, one entry per CDR3 protein. The table records some 65,000 distinct CDR3 sequences, just under 95% of them present only once. TCR beta sequences were obtained from blood CD8+ and CD4+ T cells. Patients with stable or active relapsing-remitting disease, all of them treatment-naive, made up the multiple sclerosis controls. Purification of the CD8+ and CD4+ T cells relied on negative isolation, and TEMRA cells underwent FACS enrichment. This CDR3 has 10 amino acids. Germline values: CDR1 MNHEY, CDR2 SMNVEV (reference sequence). V lost 8 bases, J lost 9 bases, and 8 bases lay in between.

This TCR derives from a human donor with multiple sclerosis. The sequenced sample consisted of CD8+ T cells from PBMCs. The chain couples TRBV27 to TRBJ2-1; D remains ambiguous. CDR3 loop: CASGLTEQFF. The CDR3 bases are TGTGCCAGCGGCTTGACTGAGCAGTTCTTC.